The 19 T cell receptor beta chains in this list originate from one sample, sequenced in a study of T-cell memory formation after mild COVID-19. From the 5' RACE reads, TCRdb called clonotypes with MiXCR, one entry per CDR3 protein. The top ten clones hold approximately 21% of a sample with about 310,000 distinct CDR3 sequences, just under 20% of them seen once. Sequencing was performed on PBMCs or a T cell subset sorted from them (not recorded which). The receptors were gathered from a man between 18 and 29 years old who had mild COVID-19 (a few samples of this study predate the infection). Cell type and time point are not known.

This chain links TRBV7-8 with TRBJ2-5, with D maybe TRBD2 (6 bases). This CDR3 comprises 14 residues. V was shortened by 1 base and J by 0 bases, with 6 bases between the two germline ends. Looked up from germline, CDR1 is SGHVS and CDR2 is FQNEAQ. Here the CDR3 reads CASSLGGDQETQYF. The CDR3 nucleotides are TGTGCCAGCAGCTTAGGCGGGGACCAAGAGACCCAGTACTTC.

This clonotype was seen a few times. This sequence joins TRBV4-1 and TRBJ2-5; TRBD1 is a possible D gene (7 bases). The CDR3 spans 15 residues. V lost 3 bases and J lost 5, with 16 bases in between. CDR1 is MGHRA, CDR2 YSYEKL, per germline. The CDR3 loop reads CASSHLRGVGETQYF. The CDR3 nucleotides are TGCGCCAGCAGCCACCTCAGGGGGGTGGGGGAGACCCAGTACTTC.

The genes are TRBV14 and TRBJ2-3; D might be TRBD1 or TRBD2, each matching 6 bases. With 8 bases removed from V and 7 bases from J, the gap between germline ends came to 13 bases. The CDR3 covers 12 residues. Germline CDR1 SGHDN, CDR2 FVKESK. CDR3 sequence: CASGFGGYTQYF. The DNA of the CDR3 is TGTGCCAGCGGCTTCGGGGGCTATACGCAGTATTTT.

The chain's CDR3 is CASSPKRSVGNQPQHF. The CDR3 nucleotides read TGTGCCAGCAGCCCAAAGCGATCCGTGGGTAATCAGCCCCAGCATTTT. The chain recombines TRBV6-1 with TRBJ1-5; D is undetermined. CDR3 length: 16 residues. Between the trimmed V and J ends, which lost 6 bases and 4 bases, there was a span of 19 bases. CDR1 and CDR2 from the germline V gene are MNHNS and SASEGT.

This chain links TRBV7-6 with TRBJ2-7; 10 positions agree with TRBD2. In germline, CDR1 is SGHVS, CDR2 FNYEAQ. V lost 0 bases and J lost 3; bases outside the gene matches: 8. The CDR3 has 17 residues. CDR3 residues: CASSLAPPSSGGYEQYF. The CDR3 bases are TGTGCCAGCAGCTTAGCCCCACCATCTAGCGGGGGCTACGAGCAGTACTTC.

The rearrangement links TRBV20-1 to TRBJ1-2; no reliable D call. Germline CDR1 reads DFQATT; CDR2 reads SNEGSKA (reference sequence). V dropped 1 base and J dropped 5 bases, with 14 bases sitting between them. The CDR3 runs 14 residues. As DNA, the CDR3 is TGCAGTGCTAGAGGCACGGTTGAGGAGTATGGCTACACCTTC. It is translated as CSARGTVEEYGYTF.

This clonotype was detected a few times. The V gene is TRBV20-1, the J gene TRBJ2-7; tentative D call: TRBD1 (5 bases). The ends were cut back, 0 bases at V and 2 bases at J, with 17 bases in the middle. Germline-derived CDR1 and CDR2 are DFQATT and SNEGSKA (reference sequence). The CDR3 sequence is 16 residues long. CDR3: CSARDLDRQNPYEQYF. CDR3 nucleotides: TGCAGTGCTAGAGATTTGGACCGACAGAATCCCTACGAGCAGTACTTC.

This clonotype occurred many times. V gene TRBV7-2 combines with J gene TRBJ2-5, with TRBD2 identical over 7 bases. Germline V gene data show CDR1 as SGHTA and CDR2 as FQGNSA. V lost 5 bases to trimming and J lost 7 bases; unmatched junction nucleotides: 13. The CDR3 has 15 amino acids. The CDR3 reads CASSPIRGRVGTQYF. In DNA form, the CDR3 reads TGTGCCAGCAGCCCAATCCGAGGGAGGGTAGGGACCCAGTACTTC.

V usage is TRBV5-1 and J usage is TRBJ2-3, with 7 bases matching TRBD1. This CDR3 region has 15 residues. Per germline, CDR1 SGHRS and CDR2 YFSETQ. Trimming cost V 3 bases and J 0 bases; bases outside gene matches: 4. The chain's CDR3 is CASSSGQSSTDTQYF. In DNA form, the CDR3 reads TGCGCCAGCAGCTCGGGACAGTCTAGCACAGATACGCAGTATTTT. Supplemented by reference TRBV5-1 and TRBJ2-3, the full variable domain reads KAGVTQTPRYLIKTRGQQVTLSCSPISGHRSVSWYQQTPGQGLQFLFEYFSETQRNKGNFPGRFSGRQFSNSRSEMNVSTLELGDSALYLCASSSGQSSTDTQYFGPGTRLTVL.

The rearrangement uses TRBV3-1 and TRBJ2-5; D perhaps matches TRBD1 (6 bases). V lost 6 bases, J lost 3 bases, and 11 bases lay in between. CDR3 size: 13 residues. Germline CDR1 reads LGHDT; CDR2 reads YNNKEL (reference sequence). The CDR3 here is CASRPRDKETQYF. As DNA, the CDR3 is TGTGCCAGCAGACCTAGGGACAAAGAGACCCAGTACTTC.

This clonotype was seen a few times. The rearrangement links TRBV3-1 to TRBJ2-3, with 7 bases that match TRBD2. CDR1 and CDR2 from the germline V gene are LGHDT and YNNKEL (reference sequence). The CDR3 is 16 residues long. J lost 1 base, V lost 0 bases, and 4 bases had no gene match. The CDR3 DNA is TGTGCCAGCAGCCAAGATCGGAGCGGGGGCACAGATACGCAGTATTTT. Translated, it gives CASSQDRSGGTDTQYF.

Many counts were recorded for this clonotype. The rearrangement uses TRBV9 and TRBJ2-1, with D unclear. The CDR3 has 16 amino acids. The V gene lost 3 bases and the J gene lost 1 base, with 14 bases spanning the gap. Germline CDR1 and CDR2: SGDLS and YYNGEE. The CDR3 is CASSGGTVRSYNEQFF. DNA for the CDR3: TGTGCCAGCAGCGGTGGTACCGTGCGGTCCTACAATGAGCAGTTCTTC.

This clonotype was observed a handful of times. The V call is TRBV2, the J call TRBJ2-5; maybe TRBD2 (6 bases). Per the germline V gene, CDR1 is SNHLY and CDR2 is FYNNEI. The germline V and J ends were trimmed by 7 bases and 2 bases, with 14 bases remaining between them. The CDR3 length is 14 residues. The CDR3 nucleotides read TGTGCCAGCAATAAACCGGGAGCACAAGAGACCCAGTACTTC. Amino acids: CASNKPGAQETQYF.

This clonotype was recorded a few times. The chain combines TRBV29-1 with TRBJ2-1; D not resolved. Germline CDR1 is SQVTM and CDR2 is ANQGSEA. This CDR3 has 14 residues. V gave up 7 bases and J gave up 0 bases, with 13 bases separating them. The DNA for the CDR3 is TGCAGCGCCGGGTCGGTGGACTCCTACAATGAGCAGTTCTTC. Protein sequence: CSAGSVDSYNEQFF.

The chain links TRBV6-2 or TRBV6-3 to TRBJ2-7, with 9 bases aligning to TRBD1. Germline-derived CDR1 and CDR2 are MNHEY and SVGEGT. V shed 5 bases and J 4 bases; nucleotides not matched to a gene: 15. The CDR3 runs 17 residues. The CDR3 sequence: CASSGALGDRGRYEQYF. The DNA of the CDR3 is TGTGCCAGCAGTGGCGCACTAGGAGACAGGGGGAGGTACGAGCAGTACTTC.

V usage is TRBV20-1 and J usage is TRBJ2-1; the match to TRBD2 covers 9 bases. Germline-derived CDR1 and CDR2 are DFQATT and SNEGSKA (reference sequence). The CDR3 sequence is 14 residues long. The V and J ends lost 6 bases and 3 bases, in that order; junction bases with no gene match: 6. This CDR3 reads CSALAGTLYNEQFF. The CDR3 DNA sequence: TGCAGTGCCCTAGCGGGGACCCTCTACAATGAGCAGTTCTTC.

The genes are TRBV4-3 and TRBJ2-1; maybe TRBD2 (5 bases). The CDR3 loop spans 16 amino acids. V was pared by 0 bases and J by 4 bases, with 13 bases between. Germline loops: CDR1 LGHNA, CDR2 YSLEER. CDR3 protein: CASSQDSSGGYNEQFF. CDR3 in DNA: TGCGCCAGCAGCCAAGATTCCAGCGGAGGTTACAATGAGCAGTTCTTC.

The genes are TRBV12-3 or TRBV12-4 and TRBJ2-3; 9 bases are a match to TRBD1. Trimming cost V 6 bases and J 9 bases; bases outside gene matches: 13. The CDR3 totals 15 residues. This CDR3 reads CASSSGTGKSRTQYF. The DNA for the CDR3 is TGTGCCAGCAGCTCCGGGACAGGGAAGTCGCGGACGCAGTATTTT.

The chain links TRBV20-1 to TRBJ2-7, with a possible D match to TRBD1 (6 bases). V dropped 5 bases and J dropped 3 bases, with 20 bases sitting between them. The CDR3 covers 15 residues. The V gene's germline CDR1 is DFQATT and CDR2 SNEGSKA (reference sequence). The CDR3 DNA follows: TGCAGTGCTTGCTTCCGGGACACCGTGTTCTACGAGCAGTACGTC. The encoded protein is CSACFRDTVFYEQYV.